One and the same sample provided the 5 T cell receptor beta chains below, sequenced in a study of cytomegalovirus exposure and HLA in healthy donors. The PCR employed 60 Vbeta primers together with 13 Jbeta primers. Here immunoSEQ multiplex PCR was the method, and the copy in TCRdb shows in-frame clones only, minus some. The table lists approximately 120,000 clones, 70% to 85% of them singletons. Source material: PBMCs. The receptors stem from a man between 40 and 49 years old in good health and CMV-seropositive.

The rearrangement joins TRBV19 to TRBJ2-3, with D perhaps TRBD2 (6 bases). Between the trimmed V and J ends, which lost 3 bases and 2 bases, there was a span of 15 bases. Per the germline V gene, CDR1 is LNHDA and CDR2 is SQIVND (reference sequence). This CDR3 is built from 16 residues. This chain's CDR3 is CASSIVSGRATDTQYF. CDR3 bases: TGTGCCAGTAGTATTGTTAGCGGCAGAGCCACAGATACGCAGTATTTT. Looking up the rest from reference TRBV19 and TRBJ2-3 gives the full variable domain: DGGITQSPKYLFRKEGQNVTLSCEQNLNHDAMYWYRQDPGQGLRLIYYSQIVNDFQKGDIAEGYSVSREKKESFPLTVTSAQKNPTAFYLCASSIVSGRATDTQYFGPGTRLTVL.

V is TRBV9 and J is TRBJ2-1, with 7 bases identical to TRBD1. The J segment lost 2 bases and the V segment lost 4 bases, leaving 6 bases of the junction unmatched. Germline assignment: CDR1 SGDLS and CDR2 YYNGEE. The CDR3 loop spans 15 amino acids. DNA of the CDR3: TGTGCCAGCAGCTTCGGACAGGCAACCTACAATGAGCAGTTCTTC. Amino acids: CASSFGQATYNEQFF.

The chain joins TRBV6-1 to TRBJ1-2; TRBD1 might be the D (6 bases). The length of the CDR3 is 13 residues. Germline assignment: CDR1 MNHNS and CDR2 SASEGT. Trimming removed 1 base from V and 4 bases from J, with 7 bases in between. This chain's CDR3 is CASSEDRVYGYTF. DNA for the CDR3: TGTGCCAGCAGTGAAGACAGGGTCTATGGCTACACCTTC.

V is TRBV7-9 and J is TRBJ1-4; a weak D match, TRBD1 (5 bases). CDR3 size: 16 residues. Trimming removed 4 bases at V and 7 bases at J, with 19 bases between. Germline CDR1 SEHNR, CDR2 FQNEAQ (reference sequence). The CDR3 protein is CASSWGQGREGEKLFF. The CDR3 coding sequence is TGTGCCAGCAGCTGGGGCCAGGGCAGGGAAGGTGAAAAACTGTTTTTT.

The CDR3 bases are TGTGCCACCAGCAGAGCTGTGTTGGAGACCCAGTACTTC. As protein: CATSRAVLETQYF. V gene TRBV15 combines with J gene TRBJ2-5; D not certain. Germline V CDR1 and CDR2: LNHNV, YYDKDF (reference sequence). The CDR3 extends over 13 amino acids. Trimming shortened V by 1 base and J by 5 bases, and 8 bases separated the two germline ends.